Presented here are 10 T cell receptor beta chains from one specimen sequenced in a study of immune evolution from preneoplasia to lung adenocarcinoma. The table came from immunoSEQ multiplex PCR; TCRdb's copy has only in-frame clones and leaves some out. Of some 8,200 clones in the sample, about 78% are singletons; the top ten hold about 9.2%. The sample taken for sequencing was FFPE minimally invasive lung adenocarcinoma tissue. Receptors originate from an older donor with lung adenocarcinoma.

The chain has TRBV10-3 and TRBJ2-5; D ambiguous. The germline gives CDR1 ENHRY, CDR2 SYGVKD. There are 11 residues in the CDR3. V was pared by 0 bases and J by 4 bases, with 0 bases between. In DNA, the CDR3 is TGTGCCATCAGTGAGTCAGAGACCCAGTACTTC. Protein product: CAISESETQYF.

This clone has more than one count but fewer than ten. The gene calls are TRBV29-1 and TRBJ2-7, with TRBD1 identical over 7 bases. J lost 6 bases, V lost 5 bases, and 7 bases had no gene match. The CDR3 is 12 amino acids. Germline assignment: CDR1 SQVTM and CDR2 ANQGSEA. The CDR3 here is CSVKPGTVEQYF. DNA of the CDR3: TGCAGCGTTAAGCCCGGGACAGTCGAGCAGTACTTC.

The gene calls are TRBV5-6 and TRBJ2-3, with TRBD1 matching over 9 bases. The CDR3 sequence is 15 residues long. V trimming: 2 bases; J trimming: 1 base; junction bases outside the gene matches: 2. Germline lookup yields CDR1 SGHDT and CDR2 YYEEEE. For the CDR3, the DNA is TGTGCCAGCAGCTTTAGGGACAGGGGCACAGATACGCAGTATTTT. This translates into CASSFRDRGTDTQYF. The full variable domain, its missing parts supplied by reference TRBV5-6 and TRBJ2-3, is DAGVTQSPTHLIKTRGQQVTLRCSPKSGHDTVSWYQQALGQGPQFIFQYYEEEERQRGNFPDRFSGHQFPNYSSELNVNALLLGDSALYLCASSFRDRGTDTQYFGPGTRLTVL.

The chain couples TRBV2 to TRBJ1-2; 8 bases align to TRBD1. The CDR3 length is 14 residues. Unmatched junction bases numbered 8, after V lost 4 bases and J lost 7 bases. Germline V lookup: CDR1 SNHLY, CDR2 FYNNEI. The DNA of the CDR3 is TGTGCCAGCAGTGTAGACAGGGGCCTGGGTGGCTACACCTTC. Translated: CASSVDRGLGGYTF. The variable domain in full, with the rest retrieved from reference TRBV2 and TRBJ1-2, is EPEVTQTPSHQVTQMGQEVILRCVPISNHLYFYWYRQILGQKVEFLVSFYNNEISEKSEIFDDQFSVERPDGSNFTLKIRSTKLEDSAMYFCASSVDRGLGGYTFGSGTRLTVV.

V and J are TRBV7-2 and TRBJ2-1; D is unclear. Trimming left V 3 bases short and J 4 bases short, with 10 bases between. The CDR3 covers 14 residues. From germline, CDR1 is SGHTA and CDR2 FQGNSA. For the CDR3, the DNA is TGTGCCAGCAGCTTTGATAGTTCGTACAATGAGCAGTTCTTC. This translates into CASSFDSSYNEQFF.

This chain links TRBV6-5 with TRBJ1-5, with D possibly TRBD1 on 6 matching bases. Germline V gene data show CDR1 as MNHEY and CDR2 as SVGAGI. Trimming pared 6 bases from V and 2 bases from J, leaving 14 bases between. This CDR3 has 15 residues. CDR3 sequence reads: CASRPGGHRNQPQHF. Here the CDR3 DNA reads TGTGCCAGCAGGCCTGGGGGACACCGCAATCAGCCCCAGCATTTT.

In this sample, this clone turned up once. V and J are TRBV19 and TRBJ2-3; TRBD2 aligns across 12 bases. Germline-derived CDR1 and CDR2 are LNHDA and SQIVND (reference sequence). After removal of 11 bases from V and 6 bases from J, the junction contained 9 bases not matched to a gene. CDR3 size: 14 residues. DNA for the CDR3: TGTGCCTCCCGGACTAGCGGGGCTGGGGATACGCAGTATTTT. It codes for CASRTSGAGDTQYF.

J is TRBJ2-1 and V is TRBV7-6, with D possibly TRBD2 on 5 matching bases. Germline V gene sequence: CDR1 SGHVS, CDR2 FNYEAQ. The V and J ends lost 5 bases and 3 bases respectively, with 8 bases between them. The CDR3 has 13 residues. This chain's CDR3 is CASSRSGYNEQFF. The CDR3 nucleotides are TGTGCCAGCAGCCGCAGCGGCTACAATGAGCAGTTCTTC.

This clone was counted between two and nine times. The chain uses TRBV7-8 and TRBJ1-1; 8 bases match TRBD1. The CDR3 spans 14 residues. The germline CDR1 and CDR2 sequences are SGHVS and FQNEAQ. The ends lost 2 bases at V and 3 bases at J; junction bases unmatched: 2. CDR3 DNA: TGTGCCAGCAGCTTAAAACAGGGGGACACTGAAGCTTTCTTT. Translation: CASSLKQGDTEAFF.

The chain joins TRBV19 to TRBJ2-5; D is unclear. Trimming left V 5 bases short and J 2 bases short, with 3 bases between. CDR3 length: 11 amino acids. Per germline, CDR1 LNHDA and CDR2 SQIVND (reference sequence). The CDR3 coding sequence is TGTGCCAGTAGTGCGCAAGAGACCCAGTACTTC. This gives the protein CASSAQETQYF. The variable domain in full, completed from reference TRBV19 and TRBJ2-5, reads DGGITQSPKYLFRKEGQNVTLSCEQNLNHDAMYWYRQDPGQGLRLIYYSQIVNDFQKGDIAEGYSVSREKKESFPLTVTSAQKNPTAFYLCASSAQETQYFGPGTRLLVL.